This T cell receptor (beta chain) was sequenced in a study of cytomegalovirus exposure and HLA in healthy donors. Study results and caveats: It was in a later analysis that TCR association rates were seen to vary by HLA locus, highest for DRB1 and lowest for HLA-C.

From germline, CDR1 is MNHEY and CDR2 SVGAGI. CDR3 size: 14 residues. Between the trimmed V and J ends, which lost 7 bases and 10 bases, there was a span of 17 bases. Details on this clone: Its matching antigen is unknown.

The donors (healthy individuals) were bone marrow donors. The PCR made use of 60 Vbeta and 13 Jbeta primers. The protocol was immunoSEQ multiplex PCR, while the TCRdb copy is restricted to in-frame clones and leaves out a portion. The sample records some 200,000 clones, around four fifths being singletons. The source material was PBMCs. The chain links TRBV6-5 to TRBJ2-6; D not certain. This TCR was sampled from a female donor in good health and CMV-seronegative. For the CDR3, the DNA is TGTGCCAGCATGGAGTTTGACGGCGTAAACGTCCTGACTTTC. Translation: CASMEFDGVNVLTF.